Reported below is one T cell receptor (beta chain). Its antigen is not known. CDR1 and CDR2 from the germline V gene are SGHVS and FNYEAQ. V shed 4 bases and J shed 0 bases, with 10 bases lying between them. CDR3 length: 15 amino acids. Among the donors, all were Caucasian adults who lived in Nashville, Tennessee. Several immunoSEQ plates received, in even portions, the genomic DNA of each subset. The data were produced by immunoSEQ multiplex PCR, yet TCRdb's version contains in-frame clones alone and is incomplete. The data contain about 690,000 clones, roughly 88% of them singletons. These data are taken from a study of shared clonotypes between healthy human individuals. Study-wide background: CD8 memory received one plate per donor, CD8 naive two, CD4 memory three and CD4 naive three.

Findings and limits, study-wide: It was the non-shared clonotypes that had lower generation probabilities than clonotypes shared by all four donors.

This TCR was recovered from a man aged 18 to 30 in good health. Some clones in this sample may be carry-over from other donors' samples. Specimen: memory CD8+ T cells from PBMCs. Subset here: CD45RO+ cells pooled with CCR7-negative TemRA cells. The chain carries TRBV7-6 and TRBJ1-5, with D possibly matching TRBD1 (6 bases). The DNA of the CDR3 is TGTGCCAGCAGCTCAACAGGGTATAGCAATCAGCCCCAGCATTTT. It translates to CASSSTGYSNQPQHF.